These 26 T cell receptor beta chains originate from one sample sequenced in a study of OX40 agonist ivuxolimab in advanced cancers. TCRdb's copy holds only in-frame clones and misses some; the assay was immunoSEQ multiplex PCR. The data hold roughly 64,000 clones, with 84% observed a single time. Sample: CD4+ or CD8+ T cells sorted from blood, taken in a trial of the OX40 agonist ivuxolimab. Source of these receptors: an adult with an advanced solid tumor such as melanoma, head and neck, liver or kidney cancer.

J is TRBJ1-6 and V is TRBV2; 10 bases match TRBD1. The trim removed 5 bases at V and 6 bases at J, leaving 4 bases unmatched. CDR3 size: 15 residues. Germline V gene sequence: CDR1 SNHLY, CDR2 FYNNEI. CDR3 sequence reads: CASSIRQGANSPLHF. The CDR3 DNA follows: TGTGCCAGCAGTATACGACAGGGGGCTAATTCACCCCTCCACTTT.

This clone appeared a single time. The CDR3 here is CASRPGTSGRGWETQYF. CDR3 DNA sequence: TGTGCCAGCAGACCTGGGACTAGCGGGAGAGGTTGGGAGACCCAGTACTTC. This chain links TRBV7-2 with TRBJ2-5, with TRBD2 matching 14 bases. Per germline, CDR1 SGHTA and CDR2 FQGNSA. V was clipped by 6 bases and J by 5 bases; unmatched bases: 11. This CDR3 has 17 amino acids.

The V gene is TRBV7-6, the J gene TRBJ2-3; D is undetermined. Germline lookup yields CDR1 SGHVS and CDR2 FNYEAQ. The CDR3 contains 12 residues. The ends were cut back, 3 bases at V and 5 bases at J, with 6 bases in the middle. The CDR3 DNA is TGTGCCAGCAGCTTCTCCCAAGATACGCAGTATTTT. Translating gives CASSFSQDTQYF. Full variable domain (remainder filled in from reference TRBV7-6 and TRBJ2-3): GAGVSQSPRYKVTKRGQDVALRCDPISGHVSLYWYRQALGQGPEFLTYFNYEAQQDKSGLPNDRFSAERPEGSISTLTIQRTEQRDSAMYRCASSFSQDTQYFGPGTRLTVL.

The genes are TRBV11-1 and TRBJ2-7; no definite D call. Trimming took off 2 bases at V and 2 bases at J, with 10 bases between the two ends. The CDR3 is 14 amino acids. Germline V lookup: CDR1 SGHAT, CDR2 FQDESV (reference sequence). As DNA, the CDR3 is TGTGCCAGCAGCTTATTGGGCAGAACCTACGAGCAGTACTTC. This sequence encodes CASSLLGRTYEQYF.

The chain employs TRBV9 and TRBJ2-1, with unresolved D. The length of the CDR3 is 13 residues. From germline, CDR1 is SGDLS and CDR2 YYNGEE. Between the trimmed V and J ends, which lost 0 bases and 9 bases, there was a span of 10 bases. CDR3 protein: CASSVGQRGEQFF. In DNA, the CDR3 is TGTGCCAGCAGCGTAGGTCAGCGAGGTGAGCAGTTCTTC.

The genes are TRBV4-1 and TRBJ1-6; perhaps TRBD1 as D (5 bases). There are 15 residues in the CDR3. Trimming left V 4 bases short and J 4 bases short, with 11 bases between. Per the germline V gene, CDR1 is MGHRA and CDR2 is YSYEKL. CDR3 in amino acids: CASSPGEQYNSPLHF. In nucleotides, the CDR3 is TGCGCCAGCAGCCCGGGGGAACAATATAATTCACCCCTCCACTTT.

This clone was detected once. V gene TRBV4-1 combines with J gene TRBJ1-3, with D possibly matching TRBD1 (5 bases). Germline CDR1 reads MGHRA; CDR2 reads YSYEKL. The CDR3 is 16 amino acids. The V end lost 2 bases, the J end lost 4 bases, and 15 bases lay between the germline ends. The CDR3 DNA sequence: TGCGCCAGCAGCCAACCATCCCAGGGAACCGGAAACACCATATATTTT. It translates to CASSQPSQGTGNTIYF.

This chain joins TRBV11-2 and TRBJ2-7, with 11 bases identical to TRBD1. The CDR3 contains 17 residues. Germline V gene sequence: CDR1 SGHAT, CDR2 FQNNGV. V was pared by 1 base and J by 2 bases, with 7 bases of the junction left unmatched. This chain's CDR3 is CASSLVWGQGVPYEQYF. In DNA, the CDR3 is TGTGCCAGCAGCTTAGTATGGGGACAGGGGGTCCCCTACGAGCAGTACTTC.

V and J are TRBV6-5 and TRBJ1-1, with TRBD1 identical over 8 bases. V was clipped by 0 bases and J by 1 base; unmatched bases: 4. Germline lookup yields CDR1 MNHEY and CDR2 SVGAGI. CDR3 length: 16 amino acids. CDR3 sequence (DNA): TGTGCCAGCAGTTACTCGCCCGGGACAGGGAACACTGAAGCTTTCTTT. Translated, it gives CASSYSPGTGNTEAFF.

This clone occurred a few times. As DNA, the CDR3 is TGCGCCAGCAGCTTGGAGGGGCCTAGTACCACTGAAGCTTTCTTT. It is translated as CASSLEGPSTTEAFF. The J gene is TRBJ1-1, the V gene TRBV5-1, with D tentatively TRBD1 (5 bases). Looked up from germline, CDR1 is SGHRS and CDR2 is YFSETQ. Trimming removed 0 bases from V and 4 bases from J, with 13 bases in between. The CDR3 has 15 residues.

In its sample, this clone was seen once. The genes are TRBV7-2 and TRBJ2-2; D might be TRBD2 (6 bases). The V and J ends lost 4 bases and 2 bases respectively, with 11 bases between them. CDR3 size: 15 residues. Germline assignment: CDR1 SGHTA and CDR2 FQGNSA. The CDR3 nucleotides are TGTGCCAGCAGCTGGAGTAGCGGAAACACCGGGGAGCTGTTTTTT. Translating it yields CASSWSSGNTGELFF. The entire variable domain, with the rest obtained from reference TRBV7-2 and TRBJ2-2, is as follows: GAGVSQSPSNKVTEKGKDVELRCDPISGHTALYWYRQSLGQGLEFLIYFQGNSAPDKSGLPSDRFSAERTGGSVSTLTIQRTQQEDSAVYLCASSWSSGNTGELFFGEGSRLTVL.

The rearrangement links TRBV9 to TRBJ2-7, with D tentatively TRBD1 or TRBD2 (5 bases each). V was shortened by 4 bases and J by 2 bases, with 10 bases between the two germline ends. The CDR3 consists of 13 residues. Germline V gives CDR1 SGDLS, CDR2 YYNGEE. The CDR3 is CASSRDEAYEQYF. The DNA of the CDR3 is TGTGCCAGCAGCAGGGACGAGGCCTACGAGCAGTACTTC.

This clone was observed a single time. The V gene is TRBV29-1, the J gene TRBJ2-7, with TRBD2 identical over 11 bases. Germline V gene data show CDR1 as SQVTM and CDR2 as ANQGSEA. J gave up 5 bases and V 6 bases, and 3 bases lay outside the gene matches. The CDR3 length is 12 residues. The CDR3 coding sequence is TGCAGCGTGACTAGCGGGGCACACGAGCAGTACTTC. This sequence encodes CSVTSGAHEQYF.

The chain joins TRBV19 to TRBJ2-7; D is uncertain. This CDR3 region has 13 residues. CDR1 is LNHDA, CDR2 SQIVND, per germline (reference sequence). V was pared by 0 bases and J by 5 bases, with 8 bases between. CDR3 sequence reads: CASSIDSGDEQYF. The CDR3 DNA sequence: TGTGCCAGTAGTATAGATTCGGGCGACGAGCAGTACTTC.

The sample holds a few counts of this clone. CDR3 in amino acids: CASTQSGGLGVVVGQYF. The CDR3 DNA sequence: TGTGCCAGCACTCAAAGTGGGGGGCTGGGGGTGGTGGTCGGGCAGTACTTC. The J gene is TRBJ2-7, the V gene TRBV28; perhaps D is TRBD1 or TRBD2 (6 bases each). V lost 7 bases, J lost 9 bases, and 31 bases lay in between. Germline V lookup: CDR1 MDHEN, CDR2 SYDVKM. This CDR3 has 17 residues.

The V and J genes are TRBV18 and TRBJ2-7; 10 bases agree with TRBD2. Germline values: CDR1 KGHSH, CDR2 LQKENI. V lost 0 bases to trimming and J lost 1 base; unmatched junction nucleotides: 0. CDR3 length equals 15 residues. The CDR3 loop reads CASSPPTSGSYEQYF. CDR3 DNA sequence: TGTGCCAGCTCACCACCGACTAGCGGGTCCTACGAGCAGTACTTC.

This clone occurred a few times. The genes are TRBV5-1 and TRBJ2-1; possible D gene TRBD1, 6 bases. CDR1 is SGHRS and CDR2 is YFSETQ in the germline V gene. V was cut by 3 bases and J by 6 bases, with 7 bases left in between. The CDR3 consists of 12 residues. CDR3 sequence (DNA): TGCGCCAGCAGCTCGACAGGCAATGAGCAGTTCTTC. Translation: CASSSTGNEQFF. Drawing the rest from reference TRBV5-1 and TRBJ2-1, the complete variable domain is KAGVTQTPRYLIKTRGQQVTLSCSPISGHRSVSWYQQTPGQGLQFLFEYFSETQRNKGNFPGRFSGRQFSNSRSEMNVSTLELGDSALYLCASSSTGNEQFFGPGTRLTVL.

The V call is TRBV30, the J call TRBJ2-2; D gene ambiguous. Per germline, CDR1 GTSNPN and CDR2 SVGIG (reference sequence). This CDR3 contains 14 residues. V lost 4 bases, J lost 1 base, and 10 bases lay in between. CDR3 loop: CAWIKFKNTGELFF. CDR3 bases: TGTGCCTGGATTAAATTCAAGAACACCGGGGAGCTGTTTTTT.

The chain links TRBV9 to TRBJ2-3; maybe TRBD1 (7 bases). The CDR3 contains 14 residues. The germline CDR1 and CDR2 sequences are SGDLS and YYNGEE. The germline V and J ends were trimmed by 6 bases and 3 bases, with 14 bases remaining between them. DNA of the CDR3: TGTGCCAGCACGACCCCAGGGGGGACAGATACGCAGTATTTT. This sequence encodes CASTTPGGTDTQYF.

The chain is built from TRBV6-5 and TRBJ1-1; 8 nucleotides match TRBD1. The CDR3 covers 14 residues. CDR1 and CDR2 from the germline V gene are MNHEY and SVGAGI. After removal of 2 bases from V and 6 bases from J, the junction contained 5 bases not matched to a gene. Here the CDR3 DNA reads TGTGCCAGCAGTTACCAACAGGGGGTTTCTGAAGCTTTCTTT. As protein: CASSYQQGVSEAFF.

In DNA form, the CDR3 reads TGTGCCAGCAGCGTAGTGGGCAGGGGCGAGCAGTACTTC. This encodes CASSVVGRGEQYF. J is TRBJ2-7 and V is TRBV9, with a weak D call TRBD1 (6 bases). Looked up from germline, CDR1 is SGDLS and CDR2 is YYNGEE. Trimming shortened V by 0 bases and J by 6 bases, and 10 bases separated the two germline ends. CDR3 length: 13 residues.

This chain connects TRBV12-5 to TRBJ2-6, with D maybe TRBD2 (5 bases). The CDR3 totals 15 residues. Per the germline V gene, CDR1 is LGHNT and CDR2 is FRNRAP. Trimming stripped 6 bases from V and 2 bases from J, with 11 bases between. CDR3 bases: TGTGCTAGTGGATACGGGGTCCCTGGGGCCAACGTCCTGACTTTC. It translates to CASGYGVPGANVLTF.

This chain connects TRBV7-6 to TRBJ2-1; D may be TRBD1 or TRBD2 (6 bases each). V was clipped by 0 bases and J by 9 bases, with 15 bases between them. This CDR3 has 15 residues. In germline, CDR1 is SGHVS, CDR2 FNYEAQ. In nucleotides, the CDR3 is TGTGCCAGCAGCTTAGCGGGGGGCTTCGGGGCTGAGCAGTTCTTC. Its translation is CASSLAGGFGAEQFF. Filled out from reference TRBV7-6 and TRBJ2-1, the complete variable domain reads GAGVSQSPRYKVTKRGQDVALRCDPISGHVSLYWYRQALGQGPEFLTYFNYEAQQDKSGLPNDRFSAERPEGSISTLTIQRTEQRDSAMYRCASSLAGGFGAEQFFGPGTRLTVL.

The V and J genes are TRBV5-1 and TRBJ2-7, with D unclear. Germline CDR1 reads SGHRS; CDR2 reads YFSETQ. V was pared by 0 bases and J by 1 base, with 5 bases between. The CDR3 is 13 residues long. The chain's CDR3 is CASSLDNSYEQYF. The CDR3 coding sequence is TGCGCCAGCAGCTTGGACAATTCCTACGAGCAGTACTTC. The variable domain in full, with the rest retrieved from reference TRBV5-1 and TRBJ2-7, is KAGVTQTPRYLIKTRGQQVTLSCSPISGHRSVSWYQQTPGQGLQFLFEYFSETQRNKGNFPGRFSGRQFSNSRSEMNVSTLELGDSALYLCASSLDNSYEQYFGPGTRLTVT.

The CDR3 spells CASSRSGVAFF. CDR3 in DNA: TGTGCCAGCAGCCGCTCCGGGGTGGCTTTCTTT. The chain is built from TRBV5-4 and TRBJ1-1; D unclear. V was clipped by 4 bases and J by 11 bases, with 12 bases between them. The CDR3 is 11 amino acids. Germline V gives CDR1 SGHNT, CDR2 YYREEE (reference sequence).

The CDR3 region has the DNA TGTGCCAGCAGTTTACGCGGGGACACTGAAGCTTTCTTT. Amino acids: CASSLRGDTEAFF. The V call is TRBV28, the J call TRBJ1-1; D remains ambiguous. Trimming took off 2 bases at V and 3 bases at J, with 7 bases between the two ends. This CDR3 has 13 amino acids. CDR1 MDHEN and CDR2 SYDVKM come from the germline V gene.